A single sample is the source of the 7 T cell receptor beta chains below, sequenced in a study of blood T cell repertoires in COVID-19. Only in-frame clones appear in the TCRdb table, and some are missing; sequencing was by immunoSEQ multiplex PCR. The data hold some 130,000 clones, with 80% observed a single time. The source material was peripheral blood. These TCRs come from a man between 65 and 85 years old with acute or convalescent COVID-19.

This sequence joins TRBV11-2 and TRBJ2-1; 8 bases match TRBD2. The CDR3 consists of 16 residues. CDR1 and CDR2 (germline): SGHAT, FQNNGV. The trim removed 0 bases at V and 4 bases at J, leaving 5 bases unmatched. Here the CDR3 DNA reads TGTGCCAGCAGCTTAGAGGGACTAGACCCATACAATGAGCAGTTCTTC. It encodes CASSLEGLDPYNEQFF. The full variable domain, with the rest looked up from reference TRBV11-2 and TRBJ2-1, is EAGVAQSPRYKIIEKRQSVAFWCNPISGHATLYWYQQILGQGPKLLIQFQNNGVVDDSQLPKDRFSAERLKGVDSTLKIQPAKLEDSAVYLCASSLEGLDPYNEQFFGPGTRLTVL.

The V call is TRBV7-2, the J call TRBJ1-3; D is unclear. The germline gives CDR1 SGHTA, CDR2 FQGNSA. V was trimmed by 5 bases and J by 0 bases, leaving 11 bases between them. This CDR3 is built from 15 residues. The CDR3 loop reads CASSQNVVSGNTIYF. As DNA, the CDR3 is TGTGCCAGCAGCCAAAATGTAGTCTCTGGAAACACCATATATTTT.

The chain employs TRBV11-2 and TRBJ2-7, with 7 positions matching TRBD2. Germline values: CDR1 SGHAT, CDR2 FQNNGV. The CDR3 contains 15 residues. V trimming: 4 bases; J trimming: 3 bases; junction bases outside the gene matches: 9. CDR3 bases: TGTGCCAGCAGCTCCCAGCGGGGAGGGGTCTACGAGCAGTACTTC. Translation: CASSSQRGGVYEQYF.

This clone was counted only a few times. V is TRBV6-4 and J is TRBJ1-5; D gene ambiguous. Per the germline V gene, CDR1 is MRHNA and CDR2 is SNTAGT. The CDR3 sequence is 13 residues long. With 4 bases removed from V and 7 bases from J, the gap between germline ends came to 11 bases. In nucleotides, the CDR3 is TGTGCCAGCAGTGCTGACCACGGGCAGCCCCAGCATTTT. Translation: CASSADHGQPQHF.

The V and J genes are TRBV3-1 (or the pseudogene TRBV3-2) and TRBJ2-7; TRBD1 matches 7 bases. The CDR3 loop spans 14 amino acids. Per germline, CDR1 LGHDT and CDR2 YNNKEL (reference sequence). Trimming took 0 bases from V and 6 from J; bases not matched to a gene: 5. The CDR3 loop reads CASSQEGTAREQYF. Here the CDR3 DNA reads TGTGCCAGCAGCCAAGAGGGGACAGCCCGCGAGCAGTACTTC.

V and J are TRBV15 and TRBJ2-3; a possible D gene is TRBD1 (6 bases). Germline CDR1 is LNHNV and CDR2 is YYDKDF (reference sequence). This CDR3 is 16 amino acids long. V lost 3 bases and J 0 bases, leaving 13 bases between the germline ends. CDR3 DNA sequence: TGTGCCACCAGCAGTAATCCAGGGGCTAGCACAGATACGCAGTATTTT. Protein sequence: CATSSNPGASTDTQYF.

The rearrangement uses TRBV3-1 (or the pseudogene TRBV3-2) and TRBJ2-1, with a possible D match to TRBD1 (6 bases). Trimming shortened V by 1 base and J by 9 bases, and 16 bases separated the two germline ends. The CDR3 spans 15 residues. Germline values: CDR1 LGHDT, CDR2 YNNKEL (reference sequence). Here the CDR3 DNA reads TGTGCCAGCAGCCAAGCCCCACAGGGACATGCTGAGCAGTTCTTC. Its translation is CASSQAPQGHAEQFF.